A single sample gave rise to the 3 T cell receptor beta chains below, sequenced in a study of CD8+CD57+ T cells in acquired aplastic anemia (dated by TCRdb to the late 2010s). Instrument on record: Illumina HiSeq 2000. Profiling of TCR beta VDJ combinations and CDR3 sequences used genomic DNA as the template. TCRdb cleaned the public reads at Q25 with fastp, built clones with MiXCR and kept in-frame beta chains. Entries that share a CDR3 protein sequence are merged under the most common genes and DNA. The sample table lists fewer than 200,000 distinct CDR3 sequences, 55% to 70% of them with a count of one. The ten largest account for 45% to 55% of the sample. Sequenced material: sorted CD4+, CD8+, or CD8+CD57+ T cells (not recorded which) from PBMCs. These receptors all come from a human donor in good health.

The chain couples TRBV15 to TRBJ2-1; 9 positions agree with TRBD1. V trimming: 1 base; J trimming: 7 bases; junction bases outside the gene matches: 5. The CDR3 covers 15 residues. Germline V gene sequence: CDR1 LNHNV, CDR2 YYDKDF (reference sequence). The CDR3 spells CATSRVGTGNNEQFF. For the CDR3, the DNA is TGTGCCACCAGCAGAGTAGGGACAGGGAATAATGAGCAGTTCTTC. The variable domain in full, with the rest retrieved from reference TRBV15 and TRBJ2-1, is DAMVIQNPRYQVTQFGKPVTLSCSQTLNHNVMYWYQQKSSQAPKLLFHYYDKDFNNEADTPDNFQSRRPNTSFCFLDIRSPGLGDTAMYLCATSRVGTGNNEQFFGPGTRLTVL.

Note on this clonotype: This is likely a read error, given that the CDR3 carries no conserved phenylalanine or tryptophan at its end. The chain couples TRBV24-1 to TRBJ2-7; D possibly uses TRBD1 or TRBD2 (5 bases each). CDR1 KGHDR and CDR2 SFDVKD come from the germline V gene. This CDR3 is built from 15 residues. V lost 7 bases to trimming and J lost 4 bases, with 19 bases between them. CDR3 DNA sequence: TGTGCCACCAGCACCTTAGGGACGGAGATTTACGAGCAGTACCTC. Translation: CATSTLGTEIYEQYL.

This clonotype was counted at least ten times. For the CDR3, the DNA is TGTGCCAGCAGTCGCCTAGCGGGGTCCTACGAGCAGTACTTC. It is translated as CASSRLAGSYEQYF. V is TRBV7-8 and J is TRBJ2-7, with 9 bases aligning to TRBD2. This CDR3 contains 14 residues. The germline V gene encodes CDR1 SGHVS and CDR2 FQNEAQ. The V and J ends lost 6 bases and 1 base, in that order; junction bases with no gene match: 4.